The clone carrying this T cell receptor beta chain has at least ten counts. The target antigen is unknown. The data originate from a study of regulatory T cells in long-lasting Graves disease. Time point specified: newly diagnosed GD, antithyroid drugs for less than 3 months. The TCR library used RNA extracted from PBMCs. iRepertoire HTBI primers and Arm-PCR of CDR3 regions built TCR beta libraries. In TCRdb, the multiplex PCR reads were re-called with MiXCR into one record per CDR3 protein. The data contain more than 300,000 distinct CDR3 sequences, roughly 16% of them singletons. Notes on the study in general: The study examined only peripheral blood, not thyroid tissue.

This sample was also put to use in a study of T cells in Graves' hyperthyroidism and ophthalmopathy.

Sequenced here: peripheral blood mononuclear cells (PBMCs), sampled at new diagnosis, from a patient treated with antithyroid drugs. The TCR was taken from a woman younger than 30 with Graves disease.

The CDR3 nucleotides read TGTGCCTGGAGTCGTACAGGGAGGGATGGCTACACCTTC. It is translated as CAWSRTGRDGYTF. The chain links TRBV30 to TRBJ1-2; D is perhaps TRBD1 (6 bases). The V and J ends lost 2 bases and 6 bases respectively, with 13 bases between them. This CDR3 has 13 residues. From germline, CDR1 is GTSNPN and CDR2 SVGIG (reference sequence). Together with reference TRBV30 and TRBJ1-2, the CDR3 gives the full variable domain: SQTIHQWPATLVQPVGSPLSLECTVEGTSNPNLYWYRQAAGRGLQLLFYSVGIGQISSEVPQNLSASRPQDRQFILSSKKLLLSDSGFYLCAWSRTGRDGYTFGSGTRLTVV.